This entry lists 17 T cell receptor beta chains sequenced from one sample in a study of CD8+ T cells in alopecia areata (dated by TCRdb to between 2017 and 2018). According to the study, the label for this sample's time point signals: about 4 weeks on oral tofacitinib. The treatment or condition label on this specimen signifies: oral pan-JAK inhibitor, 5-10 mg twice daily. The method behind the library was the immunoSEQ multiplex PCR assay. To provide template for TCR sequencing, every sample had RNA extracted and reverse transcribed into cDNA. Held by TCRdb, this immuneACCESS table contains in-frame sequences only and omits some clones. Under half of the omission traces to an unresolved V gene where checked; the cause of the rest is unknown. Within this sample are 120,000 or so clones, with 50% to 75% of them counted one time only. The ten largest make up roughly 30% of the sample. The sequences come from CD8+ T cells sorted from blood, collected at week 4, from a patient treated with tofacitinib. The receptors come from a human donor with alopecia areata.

DNA for the CDR3: TGTGCCAGCAGCCGACACAGGGTTTATGGGACCCAGTACTTC. Its translation: CASSRHRVYGTQYF. The chain employs TRBV6-7 and TRBJ2-5; D may be TRBD1 (6 bases). TRBV6-7 is an ORF, with its function uncertain. V lost 6 bases and J 7 bases, leaving 18 bases between the germline ends. The CDR3 totals 14 residues.

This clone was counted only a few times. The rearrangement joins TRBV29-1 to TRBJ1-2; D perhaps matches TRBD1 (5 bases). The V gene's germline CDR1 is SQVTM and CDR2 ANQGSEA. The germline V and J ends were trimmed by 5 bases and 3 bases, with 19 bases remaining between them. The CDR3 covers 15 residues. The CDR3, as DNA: TGCAGCGTTACCCCAACGGCGGGGGGAGACTATGGCTACACCTTC. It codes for CSVTPTAGGDYGYTF.

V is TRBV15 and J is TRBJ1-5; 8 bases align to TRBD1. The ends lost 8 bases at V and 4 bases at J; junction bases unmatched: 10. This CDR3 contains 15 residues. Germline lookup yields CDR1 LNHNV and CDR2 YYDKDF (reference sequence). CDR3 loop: CATQRPGGLNQPQHF. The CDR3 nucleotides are TGTGCCACCCAGAGGCCAGGGGGCTTAAATCAGCCCCAGCATTTT.

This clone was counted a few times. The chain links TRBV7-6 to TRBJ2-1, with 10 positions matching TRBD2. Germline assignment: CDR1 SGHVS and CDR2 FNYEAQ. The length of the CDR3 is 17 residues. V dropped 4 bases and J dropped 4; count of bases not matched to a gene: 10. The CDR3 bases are TGTGCCAGCAGCTCTGAACTAAGCGGGGGGGAGTACAATGAGCAGTTCTTC. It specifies CASSSELSGGEYNEQFF. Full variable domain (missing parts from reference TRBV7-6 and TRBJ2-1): GAGVSQSPRYKVTKRGQDVALRCDPISGHVSLYWYRQALGQGPEFLTYFNYEAQQDKSGLPNDRFSAERPEGSISTLTIQRTEQRDSAMYRCASSSELSGGEYNEQFFGPGTRLTVL.

The DNA of the CDR3 is TGCAGCGTTGAAGATCCGCACGGGGCCGACTATGGCTACACCTTC. This sequence encodes CSVEDPHGADYGYTF. This chain uses TRBV29-1 with TRBJ1-2, with D possibly being TRBD1 (5 bases). The V gene's germline CDR1 is SQVTM and CDR2 ANQGSEA. Deletions cut 0 bases from V and 3 bases from J, with 14 bases between. There are 15 residues in the CDR3.

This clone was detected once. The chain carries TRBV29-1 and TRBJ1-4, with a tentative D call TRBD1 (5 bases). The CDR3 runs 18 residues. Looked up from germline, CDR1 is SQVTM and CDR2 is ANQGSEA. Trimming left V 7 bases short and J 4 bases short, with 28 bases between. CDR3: CSAWDERVILGLNEKLFF. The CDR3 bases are TGCAGCGCCTGGGACGAAAGAGTTATATTGGGCCTTAATGAAAAACTGTTTTTT.

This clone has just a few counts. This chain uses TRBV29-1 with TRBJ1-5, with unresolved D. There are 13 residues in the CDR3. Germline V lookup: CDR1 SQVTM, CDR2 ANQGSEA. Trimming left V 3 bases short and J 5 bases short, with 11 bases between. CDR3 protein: CSVELWGDQPQHF. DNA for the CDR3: TGCAGCGTTGAGTTGTGGGGAGATCAGCCCCAGCATTTT.

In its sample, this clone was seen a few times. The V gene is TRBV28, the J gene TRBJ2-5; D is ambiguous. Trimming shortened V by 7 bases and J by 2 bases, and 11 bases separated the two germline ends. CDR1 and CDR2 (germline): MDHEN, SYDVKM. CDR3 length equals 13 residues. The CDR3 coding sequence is TGTGCCAGCACTCTGGGAAATCAAGAGACCCAGTACTTC. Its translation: CASTLGNQETQYF.

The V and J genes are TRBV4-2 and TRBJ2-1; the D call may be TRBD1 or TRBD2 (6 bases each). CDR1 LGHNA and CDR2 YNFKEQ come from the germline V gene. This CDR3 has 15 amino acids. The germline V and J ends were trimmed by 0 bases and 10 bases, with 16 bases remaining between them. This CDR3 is CASSQDEAGGGEQFF. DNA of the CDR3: TGTGCCAGCAGCCAAGATGAGGCCGGGGGCGGGGAGCAGTTCTTC.

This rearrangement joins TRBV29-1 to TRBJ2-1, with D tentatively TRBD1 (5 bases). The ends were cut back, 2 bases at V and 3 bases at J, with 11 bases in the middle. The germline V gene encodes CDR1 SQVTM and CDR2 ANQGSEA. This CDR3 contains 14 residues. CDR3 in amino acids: CSVEKQVGYNEQFF. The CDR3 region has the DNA TGCAGCGTTGAAAAACAGGTCGGCTACAATGAGCAGTTCTTC.

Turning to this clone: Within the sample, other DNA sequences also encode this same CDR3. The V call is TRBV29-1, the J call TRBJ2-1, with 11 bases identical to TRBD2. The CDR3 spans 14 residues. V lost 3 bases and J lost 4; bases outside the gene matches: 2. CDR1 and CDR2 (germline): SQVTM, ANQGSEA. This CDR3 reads CSVEPSGGYNEQFF. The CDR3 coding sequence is TGCAGCGTTGAGCCTAGCGGGGGGTACAATGAGCAGTTCTTC.

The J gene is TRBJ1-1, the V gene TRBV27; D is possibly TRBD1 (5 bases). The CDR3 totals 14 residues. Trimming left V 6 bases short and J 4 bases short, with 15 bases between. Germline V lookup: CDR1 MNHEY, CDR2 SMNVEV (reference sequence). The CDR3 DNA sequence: TGTGCCAGCAGCCTGGACCCAGGGCTCACTGAAGCTTTCTTT. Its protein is CASSLDPGLTEAFF.

CDR3 protein: CAWSPRASGQETQYF. In DNA, the CDR3 is TGTGCCTGGAGCCCCCGGGCTAGCGGGCAGGAGACCCAGTACTTC. The chain joins TRBV30 to TRBJ2-5; 8 bases fit TRBD2. With 3 bases clipped from V and 5 bases from J, the junction kept 11 bases outside the gene matches. Germline CDR1 and CDR2: GTSNPN and SVGIG (reference sequence). The CDR3 has 15 residues.

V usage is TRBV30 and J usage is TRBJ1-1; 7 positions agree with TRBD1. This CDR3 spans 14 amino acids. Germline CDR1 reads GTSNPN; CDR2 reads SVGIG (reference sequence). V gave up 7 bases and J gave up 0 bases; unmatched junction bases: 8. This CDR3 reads CASDGDSMNTEAFF. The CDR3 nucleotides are TGTGCCTCTGATGGGGACAGCATGAACACTGAAGCTTTCTTT.

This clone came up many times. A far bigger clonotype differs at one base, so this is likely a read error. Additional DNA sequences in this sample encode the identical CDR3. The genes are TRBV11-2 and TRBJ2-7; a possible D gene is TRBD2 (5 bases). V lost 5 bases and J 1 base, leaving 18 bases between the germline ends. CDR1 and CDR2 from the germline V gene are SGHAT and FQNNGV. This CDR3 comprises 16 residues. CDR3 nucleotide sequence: TGTGCCAGCAGCCATTCGTTCGGGGAAGCGTCCTACGAGCAGTACTTC. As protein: CASSHSFGEASYEQYF.

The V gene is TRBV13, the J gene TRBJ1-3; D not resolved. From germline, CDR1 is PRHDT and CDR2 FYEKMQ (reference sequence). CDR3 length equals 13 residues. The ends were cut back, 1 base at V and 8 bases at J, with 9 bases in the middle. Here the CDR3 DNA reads TGTGCCAGCAGCTTAGCCCGTGTAGACACCATATATTTT. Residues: CASSLARVDTIYF.

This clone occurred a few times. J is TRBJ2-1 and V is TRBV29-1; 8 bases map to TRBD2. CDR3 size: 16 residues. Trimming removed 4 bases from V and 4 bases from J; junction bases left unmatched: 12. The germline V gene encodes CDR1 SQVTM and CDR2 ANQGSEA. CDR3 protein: CSVGGPAGDHYNEQFF. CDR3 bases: TGCAGCGTTGGCGGGCCAGCGGGGGACCATTACAATGAGCAGTTCTTC.